These 2 T cell receptor beta chains were sequenced from one sample in a study of early T cells in non-severe SARS-CoV-2 infection. MiXCR, run by TCRdb on the 5' RACE reads, gives a single entry per CDR3 protein. The sample records roughly 17,000 distinct CDR3 sequences, less than 6.5% being singletons. Material: whole blood, obtained at baseline. The receptors were gathered from an adult who was a healthcare worker with PCR-confirmed SARS-CoV-2 infection or an uninfected control (not recorded which).

This clonotype was detected many times. The chain is built from TRBV25-1 and TRBJ2-4, with D possibly being TRBD2 (7 bases). Trimming removed 2 bases at V and 8 bases at J, with 19 bases between. This CDR3 spans 16 amino acids. Germline V gives CDR1 MGHDK, CDR2 SYGVNS. The CDR3 reads CASSEMGGPGEDIQYF. Here the CDR3 DNA reads TGTGCCAGCAGTGAAATGGGGGGGCCGGGGGAGGACATTCAGTACTTC.

This clonotype is medium-sized in the sample. The chain joins TRBV5-6 to TRBJ2-3, with D perhaps TRBD1 (6 bases). Germline V CDR1 and CDR2: SGHDT, YYEEEE. This CDR3 comprises 16 residues. Trimming removed 4 bases at V and 2 bases at J, with 17 bases between. The CDR3 here is CASSTQTGTLTDTQYF. CDR3 bases: TGTGCCAGCAGCACTCAAACAGGGACCCTCACAGATACGCAGTATTTT.